Detailed here is one T cell receptor (beta chain). Its antigen remains unidentified. TCRdb passed the RT-PCR reads through MiXCR, listing each CDR3 protein once. This table has over 750,000 distinct CDR3 sequences, roughly 20% appearing once. This sample was taken from a study of response to subunit inactivated influenza vaccine. Study outcomes and limitations: With each seasonal influenza vaccination, the authors suggested, few new T cells are recruited.

Trimming removed 1 base from V and 0 bases from J; junction bases left unmatched: 4. This CDR3 spans 16 amino acids. Germline lookup yields CDR1 SGHRS and CDR2 YFSETQ. The clonotype was recovered from a man aged 45 to 65 who received an inactivated influenza vaccine. The chain joins TRBV5-1 to TRBJ2-4; 7 bases match TRBD1. Sequenced here: PBMCs from blood, sampled 4 to 6 days after vaccination. The DNA for the CDR3 is TGCGCCAGCAGCTTGTGGTCAGGGGGAGCCAAAAACATTCAGTACTTC. Its translation is CASSLWSGGAKNIQYF.